This T cell receptor (beta chain) was retrieved from a study of shared clonotypes between healthy human individuals. Notes on the study in general: Collection of samples was limited to blood; tissue repertoires likely differ.

Terminally differentiated effector memory CD45RA+ cells were excluded by CCR7 positive selection of CD45RO-negative cells. The authors loaded about 0.2 ug DNA, about 30,000 T cell genomes, into sorted-subset replicate PCRs. The assay was immunoSEQ multiplex PCR, and TCRdb's table has in-frame clones only and misses some. The sample holds 1.5 million to 2.5 million clones, roughly 95% seen once. In the case of this clone: What it recognizes is unknown.

This CDR3 has 17 amino acids. Looked up from germline, CDR1 is SEHNR and CDR2 is FQNEAQ (reference sequence). J lost 4 bases, V lost 0 bases, and 10 bases had no gene match. The chain has TRBV7-9 and TRBJ1-1; TRBD1 matches 8 bases. This clonotype originated in a man aged 18 to 29 in good health. Sequenced: naive CD8+ T cells sorted from blood. Here the CDR3 reads CASSLAPGQGWGTEAFF. CDR3 coding DNA: TGTGCCAGCAGCTTAGCTCCCGGACAGGGATGGGGCACTGAAGCTTTCTTT.